These T cell receptor beta chains were read from a single sample in a study of Ad26.COV2.S vaccination and SARS-CoV-2 variants. Repertoires were generated with immunoSEQ multiplex PCR, while TCRdb's copy carries only in-frame clones and drops some. The top ten clones hold under 2% of a sample with about 390,000 clones, around 93% of them seen once. The specimen was peripheral blood, collected in a trial of Ad26.COV2.S vaccine versus placebo. These receptors were collected from a person between 18 and 65 years old who received the Ad26.COV2.S COVID-19 vaccine or a placebo. Both conserved end residues are part of each CDR3. D genes are given only for firm matches. Clone size is shown for a subset of rows, as once, few, many or a class of expanded clone.

15	once	TRBV12-5	TRBJ2-1	NA	CASGFSGGPYNEQFF	TGTGCTAGTGGTTTCTCCGGGGGGCCCTACAATGAGCAGTTCTTC
16	NA	TRBV5-1	TRBJ2-1	TRBD2	CASSLAGRGGLDEQFF	TGCGCCAGCAGCTTGGCTGGGCGGGGGGGCCTGGATGAGCAGTTCTTC
12	NA	TRBV18	TRBJ2-1	NA	CASSRGFQEQFF	TGTGCCAGCTCACGGGGCTTTCAAGAGCAGTTCTTC
12	NA	TRBV12-3/TRBV12-4	TRBJ1-1	NA	CAVIGLGTEAFF	TGTGCCGTAATTGGGTTGGGAACTGAAGCTTTCTTT
17	NA	TRBV7-2	TRBJ2-7	TRBD1	CASSNRGRDRPSYEQYF	TGTGCCAGCAGCAATAGGGGGCGGGACAGGCCCTCCTACGAGCAGTACTTC
14	NA	TRBV11-2	TRBJ1-4	NA	CASSFSGAGEKLFF	TGTGCCAGCAGCTTCTCAGGGGCCGGTGAAAAACTGTTTTTT
16	NA	TRBV27	TRBJ2-1	TRBD2	CASSPSLAGVLNEQFF	TGTGCCAGCAGTCCCTCTCTCGCGGGGGTCCTTAATGAGCAGTTCTTC
13	NA	TRBV13	TRBJ2-7	NA	CASSLGLSFEQYF	TGTGCCAGCAGCTTAGGCCTATCTTTCGAGCAGTACTTC
15	NA	TRBV6-5	TRBJ2-1	NA	CASTPVRGTYNEQFF	TGTGCCAGCACCCCCGTGAGGGGGACGTACAATGAGCAGTTCTTC
17	NA	TRBV28	TRBJ2-4	TRBD2	CASTSPWRGVGKNIQYF	TGTGCCAGCACTTCCCCGTGGCGGGGGGTAGGCAAAAACATTCAGTACTTC